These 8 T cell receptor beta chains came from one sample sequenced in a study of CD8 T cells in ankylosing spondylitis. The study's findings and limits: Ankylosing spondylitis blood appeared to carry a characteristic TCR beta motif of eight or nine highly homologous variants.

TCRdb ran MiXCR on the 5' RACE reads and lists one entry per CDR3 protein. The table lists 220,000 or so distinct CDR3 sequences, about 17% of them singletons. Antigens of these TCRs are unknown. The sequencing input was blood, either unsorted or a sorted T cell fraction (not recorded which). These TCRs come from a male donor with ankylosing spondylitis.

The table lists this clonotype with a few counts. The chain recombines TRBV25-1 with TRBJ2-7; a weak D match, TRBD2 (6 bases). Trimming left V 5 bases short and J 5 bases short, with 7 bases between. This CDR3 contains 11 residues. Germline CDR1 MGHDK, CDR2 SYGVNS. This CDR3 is CASSWGDEQYF. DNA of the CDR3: TGTGCCAGCAGTTGGGGGGACGAGCAGTACTTC.

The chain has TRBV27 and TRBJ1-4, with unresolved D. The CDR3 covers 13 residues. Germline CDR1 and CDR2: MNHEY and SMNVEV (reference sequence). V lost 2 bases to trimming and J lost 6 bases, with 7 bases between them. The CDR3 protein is CASSLTLHEKLFF. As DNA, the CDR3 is TGTGCCAGCAGTTTAACACTTCATGAAAAACTGTTTTTT.

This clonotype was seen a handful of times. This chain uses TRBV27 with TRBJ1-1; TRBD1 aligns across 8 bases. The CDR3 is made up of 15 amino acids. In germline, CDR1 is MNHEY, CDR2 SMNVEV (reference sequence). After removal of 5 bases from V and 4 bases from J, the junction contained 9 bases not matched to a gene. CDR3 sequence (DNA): TGTGCCAGCAGTGGCTCAGGGGGCTATGGCACTGAAGCTTTCTTT. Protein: CASSGSGGYGTEAFF.

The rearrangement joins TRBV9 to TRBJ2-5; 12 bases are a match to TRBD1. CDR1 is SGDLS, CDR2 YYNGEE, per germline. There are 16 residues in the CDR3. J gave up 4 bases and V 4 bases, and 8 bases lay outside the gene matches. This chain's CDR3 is CASSPYGTGGLETQYF. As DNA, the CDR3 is TGTGCCAGCAGCCCCTATGGGACAGGGGGCTTAGAGACCCAGTACTTC.

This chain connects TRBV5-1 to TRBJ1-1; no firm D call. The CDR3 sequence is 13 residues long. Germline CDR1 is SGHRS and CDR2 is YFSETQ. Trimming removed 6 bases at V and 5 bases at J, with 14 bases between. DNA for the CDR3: TGCGCCAGCACTTTGGGCAGCCCTACTGAAGCTTTCTTT. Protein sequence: CASTLGSPTEAFF.

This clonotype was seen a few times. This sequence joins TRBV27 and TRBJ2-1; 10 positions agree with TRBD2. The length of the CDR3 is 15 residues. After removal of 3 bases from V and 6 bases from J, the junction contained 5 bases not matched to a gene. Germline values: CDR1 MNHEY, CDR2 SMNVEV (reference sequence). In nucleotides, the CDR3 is TGTGCCAGCAGTTTTTCGCTAGCGGGGGCCAATGAGCAGTTCTTC. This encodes CASSFSLAGANEQFF.

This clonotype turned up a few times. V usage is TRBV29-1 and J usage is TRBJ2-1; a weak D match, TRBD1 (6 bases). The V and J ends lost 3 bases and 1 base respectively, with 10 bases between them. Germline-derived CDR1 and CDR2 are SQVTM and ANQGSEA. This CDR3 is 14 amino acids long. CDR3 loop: CSVDAGVSYNEQFF. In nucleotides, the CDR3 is TGCAGCGTTGACGCAGGGGTATCCTACAATGAGCAGTTCTTC.

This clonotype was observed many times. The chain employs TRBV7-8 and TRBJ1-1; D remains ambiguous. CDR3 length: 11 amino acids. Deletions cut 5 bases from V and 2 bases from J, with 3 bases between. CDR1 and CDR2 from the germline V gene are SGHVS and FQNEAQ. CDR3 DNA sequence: TGTGCCAGCAGCCAAAACACTGAAGCTTTCTTT. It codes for CASSQNTEAFF.